These 15 T cell receptor beta chains were sequenced from one sample in a study of blood T cells in healthy people across ages. A J-beta primer mix and a sample-barcoded 5' primer were used in a second PCR of roughly 7 to 12 cycles. MiXCR, applied by TCRdb to the 5' RACE reads, yields one record per CDR3 protein. The sample lists 1.5 million to 2 million distinct CDR3 sequences, roughly 30% occurring once. Sequenced input: blood. The receptors were gathered from a woman aged 25 to 39 in good health.

Many counts were recorded for this clonotype. The chain recombines TRBV12-3 or TRBV12-4 with TRBJ1-2; 7 bases are shared with TRBD1. With 6 bases clipped from V and 4 bases from J, the junction kept 14 bases outside the gene matches. The CDR3 spans 16 residues. CDR3 DNA: TGTGCCAGCAGGAGCGGGACAGCCCTCGCGGGCTATGGCTACACCTTC. Its translation: CASRSGTALAGYGYTF.

This sequence joins TRBV15 and TRBJ2-7; TRBD2 agrees at 7 bases. The ends lost 0 bases at V and 0 bases at J; junction bases unmatched: 2. The V gene's germline CDR1 is LNHNV and CDR2 YYDKDF (reference sequence). This CDR3 spans 15 amino acids. The chain's CDR3 is CATSRETSRSYEQYF. The CDR3 coding sequence is TGTGCCACCAGCAGAGAGACTAGCCGCTCCTACGAGCAGTACTTC.

The chain has TRBV20-1 and TRBJ2-7; D gene unclear. The CDR3 consists of 14 residues. Germline CDR1 reads DFQATT; CDR2 reads SNEGSKA (reference sequence). Trimming stripped 2 bases from V and 3 bases from J, with 14 bases between. This CDR3 is CSARPPRLLYEQYF. DNA of the CDR3: TGCAGTGCTAGACCCCCGCGACTTCTCTACGAGCAGTACTTC.

The table lists this clonotype with many counts. V usage is TRBV20-1 and J usage is TRBJ1-2; 8 nucleotides line up with TRBD1. The CDR3 covers 12 residues. The germline gives CDR1 DFQATT, CDR2 SNEGSKA (reference sequence). The V segment lost 4 bases and the J segment 8 bases; nucleotides outside the gene matches: 6. CDR3 residues: CSATLRTGGYTF. CDR3 bases: TGCAGTGCTACTTTGAGGACAGGGGGCTACACCTTC.

This clonotype was observed a single time. One junction end disagrees with the germline gene, perhaps due to a read error. The chain joins TRBV10-2 to TRBJ2-4; D remains unclear. The CDR3 runs 11 residues. CDR1 is WSHSY, CDR2 SAAADI, per germline. CDR3 nucleotides: TGCGCCAGCAGGGAGTCCGGCATTCAGTACTTC. It translates to CASRESGIQYF.

This clonotype showed up just a few times. The V gene is TRBV20-1, the J gene TRBJ2-2; no clear D. Trimming took off 5 bases at V and 0 bases at J, with 10 bases between the two ends. This CDR3 contains 14 residues. CDR1 and CDR2 (germline): DFQATT, SNEGSKA (reference sequence). CDR3 nucleotides: TGCAGTGCTCATGGTAGAACGAACACCGGGGAGCTGTTTTTT. It translates to CSAHGRTNTGELFF.

This chain connects TRBV7-9 to TRBJ1-5; a possible D gene is TRBD1 (6 bases). The CDR3 is 15 amino acids. The V end was cut by 7 bases, the J end by 1 base, with 14 bases between. Germline V gene sequence: CDR1 SEHNR, CDR2 FQNEAQ (reference sequence). The CDR3 loop reads CASNSTGRSNQPQHF. CDR3 in DNA: TGTGCCAGCAACTCCACAGGGAGGAGCAATCAGCCCCAGCATTTT.

There are many counts of this clonotype. The chain is built from TRBV12-3 or TRBV12-4 and TRBJ2-7; D is uncertain. V lost 5 bases to trimming and J lost 5 bases, with 10 bases between them. This CDR3 is 12 amino acids long. CDR3 in DNA: TGTGCCAGCAGTCACGGTCGGGACGAGCAGTACTTC. It codes for CASSHGRDEQYF.

The chain joins TRBV30 to TRBJ2-7, with 7 bases that match TRBD1. Germline V gene data show CDR1 as GTSNPN and CDR2 as SVGIG (reference sequence). J gave up 5 bases and V 1 base, and 5 bases lay outside the gene matches. The CDR3 is 13 amino acids. DNA for the CDR3: TGTGCCTGGAGTGACGACAGGGAACACGAGCAGTACTTC. This codes for CAWSDDREHEQYF.

In this sample, this clonotype turned up a few times. The chain uses TRBV7-9 and TRBJ2-7; 7 positions agree with TRBD1. V was clipped by 5 bases and J by 7 bases; unmatched bases: 17. Germline V gene data show CDR1 as SEHNR and CDR2 as FQNEAQ (reference sequence). The CDR3 is 16 residues long. The CDR3 here is CASSLPPGQLEEEQYF. CDR3 nucleotides: TGTGCCAGCAGCCTGCCACCGGGACAGTTAGAGGAGGAGCAGTACTTC.

The gene calls are TRBV5-5 and TRBJ2-4; 9 bases map to TRBD1. J gave up 10 bases and V 7 bases, and 18 bases lay outside the gene matches. Germline CDR1 and CDR2: SGHKS and YYEKEE (reference sequence). CDR3 length: 16 amino acids. The CDR3, as DNA: TGTGCCAGCTTTTCGACAGGGGGGATTTCTGGGAGGATTCAGTACTTC. Translated: CASFSTGGISGRIQYF.

This clonotype was observed a few times. The CDR3: CSAISGTWGNEQFF. CDR3 DNA sequence: TGCAGTGCTATATCCGGGACCTGGGGCAATGAGCAGTTCTTC. This chain uses TRBV20-1 with TRBJ2-1; the D gene could be TRBD1 or TRBD2 (5 bases each). Trimming cost V 4 bases and J 6 bases, with 16 bases left between them. This CDR3 spans 14 amino acids. CDR1 DFQATT and CDR2 SNEGSKA come from the germline V gene (reference sequence).

The genes are TRBV28 and TRBJ2-5, with 10 nucleotides matching TRBD2. Per germline, CDR1 MDHEN and CDR2 SYDVKM. The CDR3 spans 17 residues. Germline trimming cut 4 bases from V and 1 base from J; bases unmatched to any gene: 9. The CDR3 is CASSSPTSGWPQETQYF. The CDR3 coding sequence is TGTGCCAGCAGTTCCCCGACTAGCGGGTGGCCCCAAGAGACCCAGTACTTC.

The genes are TRBV5-1 and TRBJ2-5, with D perhaps matching TRBD1 (6 bases). Germline CDR1 reads SGHRS; CDR2 reads YFSETQ. The CDR3 runs 15 residues. V lost 4 bases and J 3 bases, leaving 16 bases between the germline ends. The CDR3 sequence is CASSRTRDKKETQYF. The CDR3 DNA reads TGCGCCAGCAGCCGGACCCGGGACAAAAAAGAGACCCAGTACTTC.

This chain links TRBV2 with TRBJ2-7; 9 bases line up with TRBD1. With 7 bases clipped from V and 5 bases from J, the junction kept 12 bases outside the gene matches. The CDR3 length is 15 residues. Germline V CDR1 and CDR2: SNHLY, FYNNEI. The CDR3 loop is CASTLDRDRVNEQYF. DNA of the CDR3: TGTGCCAGCACCTTAGACCGGGACAGGGTTAACGAGCAGTACTTC.